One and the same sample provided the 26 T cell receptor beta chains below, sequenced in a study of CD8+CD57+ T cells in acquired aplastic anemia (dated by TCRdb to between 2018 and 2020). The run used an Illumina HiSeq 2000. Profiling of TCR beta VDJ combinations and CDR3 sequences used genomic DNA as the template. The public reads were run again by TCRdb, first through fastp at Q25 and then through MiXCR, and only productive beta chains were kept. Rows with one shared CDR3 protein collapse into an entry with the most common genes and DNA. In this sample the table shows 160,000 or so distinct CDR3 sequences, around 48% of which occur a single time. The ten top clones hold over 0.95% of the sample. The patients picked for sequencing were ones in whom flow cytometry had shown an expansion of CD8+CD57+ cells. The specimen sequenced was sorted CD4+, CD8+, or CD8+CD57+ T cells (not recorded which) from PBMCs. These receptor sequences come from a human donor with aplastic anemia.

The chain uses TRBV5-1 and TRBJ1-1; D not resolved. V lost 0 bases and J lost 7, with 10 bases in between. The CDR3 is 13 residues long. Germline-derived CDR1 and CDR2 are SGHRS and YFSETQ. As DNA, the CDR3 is TGCGCCAGCAGCTTGGGCGGGGAGGGTGAAGCTTTCTTT. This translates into CASSLGGEGEAFF. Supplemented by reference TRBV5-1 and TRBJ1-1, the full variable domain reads KAGVTQTPRYLIKTRGQQVTLSCSPISGHRSVSWYQQTPGQGLQFLFEYFSETQRNKGNFPGRFSGRQFSNSRSEMNVSTLELGDSALYLCASSLGGEGEAFFGQGTRLTVV.

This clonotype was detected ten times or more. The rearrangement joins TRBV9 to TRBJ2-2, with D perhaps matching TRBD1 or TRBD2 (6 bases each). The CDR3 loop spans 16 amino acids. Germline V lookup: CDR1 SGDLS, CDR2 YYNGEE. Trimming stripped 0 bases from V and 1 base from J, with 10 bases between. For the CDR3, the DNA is TGTGCCAGCAGCGTAGCGGGGGCCCGGAACACCGGGGAGCTGTTTTTT. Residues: CASSVAGARNTGELFF.

The CDR3 coding sequence is TGTGCCAGTAGTATAGGTTACCCCCCAACGACCGGGACAGCCATTGTCTACGAGCAGTACTTC. Its translation: CASSIGYPPTTGTAIVYEQYF. V is TRBV19 and J is TRBJ2-7; 7 bases agree with TRBD1. In germline, CDR1 is LNHDA, CDR2 SQIVND (reference sequence). The CDR3 is 21 residues long. With 1 base clipped from V and 3 bases from J, the junction kept 24 bases outside the gene matches.

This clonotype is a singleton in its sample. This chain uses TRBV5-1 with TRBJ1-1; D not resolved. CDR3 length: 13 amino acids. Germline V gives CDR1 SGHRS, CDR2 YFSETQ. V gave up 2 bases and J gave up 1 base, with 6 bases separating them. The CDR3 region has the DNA TGCGCCAGCAGCTTTCAGGAGAACACTGAAGCTTTCTTT. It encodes CASSFQENTEAFF. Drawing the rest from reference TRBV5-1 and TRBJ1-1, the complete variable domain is KAGVTQTPRYLIKTRGQQVTLSCSPISGHRSVSWYQQTPGQGLQFLFEYFSETQRNKGNFPGRFSGRQFSNSRSEMNVSTLELGDSALYLCASSFQENTEAFFGQGTRLTVV.

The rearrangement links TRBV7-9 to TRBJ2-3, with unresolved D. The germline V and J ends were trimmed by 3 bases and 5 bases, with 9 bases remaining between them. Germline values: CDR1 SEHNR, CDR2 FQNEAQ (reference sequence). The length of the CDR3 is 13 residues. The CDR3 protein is CASSLGQLDTQYF. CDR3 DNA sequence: TGTGCCAGCAGCTTGGGTCAGCTAGATACGCAGTATTTT. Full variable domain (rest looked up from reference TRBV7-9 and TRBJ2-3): DTGVSQNPRHKITKRGQNVTFRCDPISEHNRLYWYRQTLGQGPEFLTYFQNEAQLEKSRLLSDRFSAERPKGSFSTLEIQRTEQGDSAMYLCASSLGQLDTQYFGPGTRLTVL.

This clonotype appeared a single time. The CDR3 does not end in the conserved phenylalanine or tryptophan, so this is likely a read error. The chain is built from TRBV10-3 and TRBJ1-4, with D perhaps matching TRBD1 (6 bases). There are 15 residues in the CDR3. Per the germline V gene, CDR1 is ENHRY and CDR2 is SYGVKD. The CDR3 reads CASSEDWQGRERLFL. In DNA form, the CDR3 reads TGTGCCAGCAGTGAAGATTGGCAGGGGAGGGAAAGACTGTTTCTT.

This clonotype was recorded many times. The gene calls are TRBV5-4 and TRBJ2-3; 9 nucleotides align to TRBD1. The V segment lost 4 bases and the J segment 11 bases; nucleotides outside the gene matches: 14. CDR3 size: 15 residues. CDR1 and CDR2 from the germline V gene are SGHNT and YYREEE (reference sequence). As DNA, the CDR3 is TGTGCCAGCAGCGAGGGACAGGGAGCGATGATTAGGCAGTATTTT. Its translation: CASSEGQGAMIRQYF.

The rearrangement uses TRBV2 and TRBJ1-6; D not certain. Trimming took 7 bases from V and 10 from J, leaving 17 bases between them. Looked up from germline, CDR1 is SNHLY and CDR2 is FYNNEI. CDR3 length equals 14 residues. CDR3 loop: CASTNAPLRSPLHF. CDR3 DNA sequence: TGTGCCAGCACTAACGCGCCCCTGAGGTCACCCCTCCACTTT.

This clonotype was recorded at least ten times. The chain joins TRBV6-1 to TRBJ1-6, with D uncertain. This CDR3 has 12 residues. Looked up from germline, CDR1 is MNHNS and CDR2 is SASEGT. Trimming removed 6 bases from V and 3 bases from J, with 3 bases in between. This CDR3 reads CASRIYNSPLHF. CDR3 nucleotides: TGTGCCAGCAGGATCTATAATTCACCCCTCCACTTT.

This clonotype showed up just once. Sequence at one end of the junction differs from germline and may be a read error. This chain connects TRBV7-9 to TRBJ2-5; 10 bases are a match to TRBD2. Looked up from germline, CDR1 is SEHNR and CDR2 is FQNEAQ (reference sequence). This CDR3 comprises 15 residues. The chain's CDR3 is CASSLSGGGQEAQYF. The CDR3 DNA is TGTGCCAGCAGCTTGAGCGGGGGGGGCCAAGAGGCCCAGTACTTC.

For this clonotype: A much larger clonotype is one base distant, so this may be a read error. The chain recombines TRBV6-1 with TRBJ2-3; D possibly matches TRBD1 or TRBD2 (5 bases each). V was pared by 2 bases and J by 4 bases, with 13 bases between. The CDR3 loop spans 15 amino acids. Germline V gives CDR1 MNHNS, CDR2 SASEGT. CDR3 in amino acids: CASSELGRPPDTQYF. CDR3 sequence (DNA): TGTGCCAGCAGTGAACTGGGACGCCCCCCAGATACGCAGTATTTT.

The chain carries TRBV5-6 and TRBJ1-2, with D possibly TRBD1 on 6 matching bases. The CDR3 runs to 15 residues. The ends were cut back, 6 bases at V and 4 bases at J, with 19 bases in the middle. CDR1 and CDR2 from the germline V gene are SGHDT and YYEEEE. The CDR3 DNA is TGTGCCAGCACCCTGCCGGGGGGGCGCGGCTATGGCTACACCTTC. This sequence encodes CASTLPGGRGYGYTF.

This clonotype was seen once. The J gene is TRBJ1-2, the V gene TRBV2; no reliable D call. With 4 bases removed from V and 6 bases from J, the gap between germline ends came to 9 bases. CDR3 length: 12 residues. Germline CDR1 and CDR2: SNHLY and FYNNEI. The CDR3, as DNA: TGTGCCAGCAGTGCAGCGAACCATGGCTACACCTTC. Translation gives CASSAANHGYTF.

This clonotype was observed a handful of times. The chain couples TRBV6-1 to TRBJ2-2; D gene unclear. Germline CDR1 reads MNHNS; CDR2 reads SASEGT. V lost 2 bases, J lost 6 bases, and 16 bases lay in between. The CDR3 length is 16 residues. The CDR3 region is CASSESRTAGAGELFF. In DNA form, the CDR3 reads TGTGCCAGCAGTGAATCTAGGACCGCAGGCGCCGGGGAGCTGTTTTTT.

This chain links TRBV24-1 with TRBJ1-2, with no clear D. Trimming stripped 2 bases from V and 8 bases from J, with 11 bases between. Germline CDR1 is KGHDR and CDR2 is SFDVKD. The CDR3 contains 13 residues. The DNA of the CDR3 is TGTGCCACCAGTGATTCGAACGTCGGGGGCTACACCTTC. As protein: CATSDSNVGGYTF.

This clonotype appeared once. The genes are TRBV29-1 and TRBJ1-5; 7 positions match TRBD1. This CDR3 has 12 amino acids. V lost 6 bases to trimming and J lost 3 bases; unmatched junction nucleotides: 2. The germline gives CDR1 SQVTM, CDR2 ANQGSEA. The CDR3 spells CSVGQLNQPQHF. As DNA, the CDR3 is TGCAGCGTGGGACAGCTCAATCAGCCCCAGCATTTT.

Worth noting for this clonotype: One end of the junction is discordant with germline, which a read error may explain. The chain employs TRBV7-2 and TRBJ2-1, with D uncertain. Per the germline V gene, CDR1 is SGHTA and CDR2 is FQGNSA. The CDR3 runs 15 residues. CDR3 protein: CASSLAESSYNGQFF. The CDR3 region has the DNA TGTGCCAGCAGCTTAGCGGAGAGCTCCTACAATGGGCAGTTCTTC.

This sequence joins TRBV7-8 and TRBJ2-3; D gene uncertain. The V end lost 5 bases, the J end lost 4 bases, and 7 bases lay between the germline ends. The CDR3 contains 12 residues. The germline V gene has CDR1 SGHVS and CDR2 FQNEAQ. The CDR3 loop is CASSKEPDTQYF. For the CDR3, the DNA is TGTGCCAGCAGCAAAGAGCCAGATACGCAGTATTTT.

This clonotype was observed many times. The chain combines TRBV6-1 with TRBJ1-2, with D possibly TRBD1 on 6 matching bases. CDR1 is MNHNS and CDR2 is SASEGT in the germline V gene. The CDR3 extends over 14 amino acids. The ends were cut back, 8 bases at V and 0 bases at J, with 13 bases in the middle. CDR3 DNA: TGTGCCAGCGGAGGACAGTCTTCTAACTATGGCTACACCTTC. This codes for CASGGQSSNYGYTF.

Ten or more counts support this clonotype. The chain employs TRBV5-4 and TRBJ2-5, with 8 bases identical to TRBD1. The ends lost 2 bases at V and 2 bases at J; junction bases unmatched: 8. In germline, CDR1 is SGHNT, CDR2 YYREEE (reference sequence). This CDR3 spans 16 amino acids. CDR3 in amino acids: CASSLNLRGQQETQYF. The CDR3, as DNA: TGTGCCAGCAGCTTAAACCTCAGGGGGCAGCAAGAGACCCAGTACTTC. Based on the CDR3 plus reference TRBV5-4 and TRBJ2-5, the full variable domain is ETGVTQSPTHLIKTRGQQVTLRCSSQSGHNTVSWYQQALGQGPQFIFQYYREEENGRGNFPPRFSGLQFPNYSSELNVNALELDDSALYLCASSLNLRGQQETQYFGPGTRLLVL.

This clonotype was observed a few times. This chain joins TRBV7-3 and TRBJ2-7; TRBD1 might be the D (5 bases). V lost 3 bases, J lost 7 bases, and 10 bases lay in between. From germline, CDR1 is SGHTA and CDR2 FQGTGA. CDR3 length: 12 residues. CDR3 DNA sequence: TGTGCCAGCAGCTTCCAGGGTCTGGAGCAGTACTTC. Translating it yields CASSFQGLEQYF.

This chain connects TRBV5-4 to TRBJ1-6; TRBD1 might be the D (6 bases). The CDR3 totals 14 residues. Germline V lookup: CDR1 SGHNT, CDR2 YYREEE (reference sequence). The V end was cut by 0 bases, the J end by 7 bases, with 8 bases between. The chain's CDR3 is CASSLVGANSPLHF. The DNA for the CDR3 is TGTGCCAGCAGCTTGGTGGGGGCAAATTCACCCCTCCACTTT.

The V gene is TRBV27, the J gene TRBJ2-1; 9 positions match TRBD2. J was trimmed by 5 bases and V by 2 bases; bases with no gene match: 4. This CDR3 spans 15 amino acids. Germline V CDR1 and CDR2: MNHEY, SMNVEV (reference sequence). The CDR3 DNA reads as TGTGCCAGCAGTTTAGCTAGCGGGGTAAACAATGAGCAGTTCTTC. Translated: CASSLASGVNNEQFF.

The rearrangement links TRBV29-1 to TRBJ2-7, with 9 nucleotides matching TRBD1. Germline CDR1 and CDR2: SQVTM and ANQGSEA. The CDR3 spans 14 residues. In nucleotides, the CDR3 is TGCAGTGCTGGGAAGACAGGGGGCTCCTACGAGCAGTACTTC. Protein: CSAGKTGGSYEQYF.

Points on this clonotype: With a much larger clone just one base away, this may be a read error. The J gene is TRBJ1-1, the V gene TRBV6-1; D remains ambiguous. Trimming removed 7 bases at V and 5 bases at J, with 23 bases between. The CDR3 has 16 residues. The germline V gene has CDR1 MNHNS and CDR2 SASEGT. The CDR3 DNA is TGTGCCAGCACGTTAGAGGGTCCGAGTGTATGGACTGAAGCTTTCTTT. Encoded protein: CASTLEGPSVWTEAFF.

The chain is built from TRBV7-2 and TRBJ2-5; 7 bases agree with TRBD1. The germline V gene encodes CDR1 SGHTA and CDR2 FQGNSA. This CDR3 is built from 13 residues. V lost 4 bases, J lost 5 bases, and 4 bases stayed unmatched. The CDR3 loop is CASSYRGGETQYF. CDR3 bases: TGTGCCAGCAGCTACAGGGGTGGGGAGACCCAGTACTTC. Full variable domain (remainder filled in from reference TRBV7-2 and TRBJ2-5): GAGVSQSPSNKVTEKGKDVELRCDPISGHTALYWYRQSLGQGLEFLIYFQGNSAPDKSGLPSDRFSAERTGGSVSTLTIQRTQQEDSAVYLCASSYRGGETQYFGPGTRLLVL.